The following is a TCR beta chain sequence with its context. Its antigen is unidentified. RNA was extracted and reverse transcribed into cDNA as the sequencing template. Assay used: immunoSEQ multiplex PCR; TCRdb lists only in-frame clones, some missing. The sample has about 220,000 clones, less than 75% seen once. The sample belongs to a study of CD8+ T cells in alopecia areata. In the study overall: Each of the treated patients was given oral tofacitinib, 5 to 10 mg twice daily, for moderate-to-severe alopecia areata. Tofacitinib administration persisted for 6 to 18 months, succeeded by 6 months off drug. Overall study results and limits: Normal skin's resident alphabeta T cells are sequenced alongside lesional scalp T cells.

Treatment noted: oral pan-JAK inhibitor, 5-10 mg twice daily. Peripheral blood, together with lesional scalp punch biopsies, was collected from alopecia areata patients. J gave up 7 bases and V 0 bases, and 5 bases lay outside the gene matches. CDR1 and CDR2 (germline): MGHDK, SYGVNS. The CDR3 extends over 17 amino acids. This specimen was CD4+ T cells sorted from blood, taken at week 4, from a patient treated with tofacitinib. The rearrangement links TRBV25-1 to TRBJ2-1; 14 bases agree with TRBD2. This sequence originates from a human donor with alopecia areata. The CDR3 loop reads CASSEYRRLAGGNEQFF. The CDR3 DNA follows: TGTGCCAGCAGTGAATACAGGAGACTAGCGGGGGGGAATGAGCAGTTCTTC.